This T cell receptor beta chain derives from a study of blood T cell repertoires in COVID-19. V lost 5 bases to trimming and J lost 3 bases, with 14 bases between them. The CDR3 covers 15 residues. Germline V gives CDR1 SGHDN, CDR2 FVKESK. Living in about two dozen US areas, the participants were between 18 and 89 years of age. Assay: immunoSEQ multiplex PCR; the TCRdb copy retains only in-frame clones and omits some. Counted here are 240,000 or so clones, around 86% occurring once; the ten biggest clones make up less than 4%. The V and J genes are TRBV14 and TRBJ1-3, with D unclear. The material sequenced was PBMCs or T cells enriched from blood (not recorded which). This TCR was recovered from a woman aged 40 to 49 with acute COVID-19. The CDR3 loop is CASSATRGGGNTIYF. CDR3 coding DNA: TGTGCCAGCAGCGCTACTCGGGGTGGTGGAAACACCATATATTTT.